This TCR beta chain is drawn from a study of blood T cell repertoires in COVID-19. Study overall: Some COVID-19 samples were acute and others convalescent; all came from the United States, Italy and Spain. PBMCs, B-cell-depleted T cells, or T cells were the source of the cDNA or gDNA that made up the material.

Study processing details: Amplifying reference gene primers gave estimates of nucleated cell counts. Sequencing was performed with immunoSEQ multiplex PCR; in TCRdb, only in-frame clones are kept and a portion is missing. Clone size and V and J calls were adopted from that table, with D and trimming inferred from the DNA. The table records approximately 50,000 clones, 80% to 90% of them present only once. V lost 0 bases, J lost 5 bases, and 16 bases lay in between. The germline CDR1 and CDR2 sequences are LGHDT and YNNKEL (reference sequence). The CDR3 has 17 residues. The source is a man aged 45-60 years with acute or convalescent COVID-19. The chain has TRBV3-1 (or the pseudogene TRBV3-2) and TRBJ2-2, with a weak D call TRBD2 (7 bases). The sample consisted of peripheral blood. CDR3 nucleotide sequence: TGTGCCAGCAGCCAAGAATGGCAGGGGAGGGATACCGGGGAGCTGTTTTTT. Amino acid sequence: CASSQEWQGRDTGELFF.